A selection of T cell receptor beta chains follows, all from one sample in a study of vaccination and CD4 T cells after COVID-19. Which antigens these TCRs recognize remains unknown. TCRdb re-called the PCR reads with MiXCR, one entry per CDR3 protein. The table shows about 20,000 distinct CDR3 sequences, with about 40% occurring only once. The sequenced sample consisted of CD4+ T cells from blood, cultured in vitro. These receptors all come from a human donor who had recovered from COVID-19. Both conserved end residues are part of each CDR3. D genes are given only for firm matches. Where a row states a size, it is once, few, many or the class of an expanded clone; other rows omit it.

V gene	clone size	D gene	J gene	CDR3 DNA	CDR3 protein
TRBV28	few	NA	TRBJ1-2	TGTGCCAGCAGTTCAGGACAAGGATATGGCTACACCTTC	CASSSGQGYGYTF
TRBV11-3	NA	TRBD1	TRBJ1-3	TGTGCCAGCAGCTTAGAGTTGGGACAGGGGGCTGGAAACACCATATATTTT	CASSLELGQGAGNTIYF
TRBV2	NA	NA	TRBJ1-2	TGTGCCAGCAGTGGACCTACAGGGTTATATGGCTACACCTTC	CASSGPTGLYGYTF
TRBV12-3/TRBV12-4	few	NA	TRBJ2-2	TGTGCCAGCGACAAGGAGACGAACACCGGGGAGCTGTTTTTT	CASDKETNTGELFF
TRBV2	NA	NA	TRBJ2-5	TGTGCCAGCAGTGAAAACGGCTCACAAGAGACCCAGTACTTC	CASSENGSQETQYF
TRBV18	NA	NA	TRBJ2-1	TGTGCCAGCAACACGGGGAATGAGCAGTTCTTC	CASNTGNEQFF
TRBV28	NA	TRBD1	TRBJ1-1	TGTGCCAGCAGTCCGCTGGGACAGTCCACTGAAGCTTTCTTT	CASSPLGQSTEAFF
TRBV5-3	NA	TRBD1	TRBJ1-1	TGTGCCAGAAGCTTAAGCCTCAGACAGGGGCCGAACACTGAAGCTTTCTTT	CARSLSLRQGPNTEAFF
TRBV5-1	NA	TRBD2	TRBJ2-1	TGCGCCAGCAAGGATCTAGCGGGGCTCAATGAGCAGTTCTTC	CASKDLAGLNEQFF
TRBV5-4	NA	NA	TRBJ2-3	TGTGCCAGCAGCTTCACAGGGCGGACAGATACGCAGTATTTT	CASSFTGRTDTQYF
TRBV6-4	few	NA	TRBJ1-2	TGTGCCAGCCTAGGGGCTCAGGGGTTTCAACGTGGCTACACCTTC	CASLGAQGFQRGYTF
TRBV12-3/TRBV12-4	NA	TRBD1	TRBJ2-7	TGTGCCAGCAGTTTTCGCGACAGGGACGAGCAGTACTTC	CASSFRDRDEQYF
TRBV24-1	few	TRBD1	TRBJ2-3	TGTGCCACCAGTGAGCCTCGGGACAGGGGCGCAGATACGCAGTATTTT	CATSEPRDRGADTQYF
TRBV19	NA	NA	TRBJ1-5	TGTGCCAGTAGTATGGTTGGGCAGCGAGTGAATCAGCCCCAGCATTTT	CASSMVGQRVNQPQHF
TRBV7-9	few	NA	TRBJ1-1	TGTGCCAGCAGCCCACAGGATAGGGCTTTCTTT	CASSPQDRAFF
TRBV6-5	NA	TRBD1	TRBJ2-2	TGTGCCAGCAGTTACTTAAAAGGGACAGGGGTATCGGGGAGCACCGGGGAGCTGTTTTTT	CASSYLKGTGVSGSTGELFF
TRBV2	NA	NA	TRBJ2-7	TGTGCCAGCAGTCGGACCGGGTCTACGGCTTTTGGGCAGTACTTC	CASSRTGSTAFGQYF
TRBV4-3	NA	TRBD1	TRBJ2-3	TGCGCCAGCAGCCAAGATTGGGACAGCGCAACCCATACGCAGTATTTT	CASSQDWDSATHTQYF
TRBV5-1	NA	NA	TRBJ2-1	TGCGCCAGCAGTACGGGACTTGGGGACAATGAGCAGTTCTTC	CASSTGLGDNEQFF
TRBV6-2/TRBV6-3	once	TRBD1	TRBJ2-7	TGTGCCAGCAGACCGACAGGGATGAGCTACGAGCAGTACTTC	CASRPTGMSYEQYF